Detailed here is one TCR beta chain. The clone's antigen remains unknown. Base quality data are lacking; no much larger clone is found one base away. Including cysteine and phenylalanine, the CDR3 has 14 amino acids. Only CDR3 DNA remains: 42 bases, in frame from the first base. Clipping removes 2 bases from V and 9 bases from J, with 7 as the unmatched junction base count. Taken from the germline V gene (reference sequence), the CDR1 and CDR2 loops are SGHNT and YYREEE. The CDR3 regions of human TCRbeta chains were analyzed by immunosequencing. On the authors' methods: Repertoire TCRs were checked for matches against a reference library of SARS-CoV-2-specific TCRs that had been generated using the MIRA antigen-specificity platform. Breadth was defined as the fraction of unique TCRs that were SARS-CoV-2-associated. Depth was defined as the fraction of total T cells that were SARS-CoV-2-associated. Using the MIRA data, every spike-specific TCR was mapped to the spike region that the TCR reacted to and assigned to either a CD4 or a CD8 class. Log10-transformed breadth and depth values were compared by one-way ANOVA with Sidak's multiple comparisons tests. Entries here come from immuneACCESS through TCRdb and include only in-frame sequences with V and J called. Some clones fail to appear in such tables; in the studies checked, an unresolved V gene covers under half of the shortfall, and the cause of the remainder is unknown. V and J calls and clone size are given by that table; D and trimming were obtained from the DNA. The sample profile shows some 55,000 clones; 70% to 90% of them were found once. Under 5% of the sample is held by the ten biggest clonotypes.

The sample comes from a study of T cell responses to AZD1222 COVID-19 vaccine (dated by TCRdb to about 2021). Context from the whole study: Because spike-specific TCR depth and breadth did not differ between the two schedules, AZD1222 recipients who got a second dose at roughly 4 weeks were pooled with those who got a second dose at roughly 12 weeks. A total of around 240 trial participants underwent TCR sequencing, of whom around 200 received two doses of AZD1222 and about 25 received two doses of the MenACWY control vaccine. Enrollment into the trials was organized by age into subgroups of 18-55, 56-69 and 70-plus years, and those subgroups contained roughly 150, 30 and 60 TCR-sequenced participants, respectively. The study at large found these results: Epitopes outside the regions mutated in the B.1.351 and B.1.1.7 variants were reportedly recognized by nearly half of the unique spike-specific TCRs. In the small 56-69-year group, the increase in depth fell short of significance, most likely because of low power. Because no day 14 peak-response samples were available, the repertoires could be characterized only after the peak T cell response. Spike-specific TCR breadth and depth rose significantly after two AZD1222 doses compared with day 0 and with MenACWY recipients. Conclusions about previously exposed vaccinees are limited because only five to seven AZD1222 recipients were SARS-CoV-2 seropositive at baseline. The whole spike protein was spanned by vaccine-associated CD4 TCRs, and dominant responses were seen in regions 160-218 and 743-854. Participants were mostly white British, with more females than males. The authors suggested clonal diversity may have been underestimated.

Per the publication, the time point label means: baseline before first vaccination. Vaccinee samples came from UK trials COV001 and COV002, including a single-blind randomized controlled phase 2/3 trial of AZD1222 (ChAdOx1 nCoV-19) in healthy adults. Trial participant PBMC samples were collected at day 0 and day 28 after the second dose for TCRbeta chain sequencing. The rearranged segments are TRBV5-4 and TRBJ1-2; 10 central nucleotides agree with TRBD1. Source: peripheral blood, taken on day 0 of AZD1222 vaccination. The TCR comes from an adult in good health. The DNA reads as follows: TGTGCCAGCAGCTTAAGTCGGGGACAGGGGAGCTACACCTTC. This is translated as CASSLSRGQGSYTF.